This entry lists 7 T cell receptor beta chains sequenced from one sample in a study of blood T cell repertoires in COVID-19. Profiled with immunoSEQ multiplex PCR; TCRdb holds only in-frame clones, not every one. The sample includes some 220,000 clones, about three quarters seen only once; the top ten take 5.5% to 8.5%. The sample taken for sequencing was peripheral blood. The origin of the receptors is a woman between 65 and 79 years old with acute or convalescent COVID-19.

This rearrangement joins TRBV5-4 to TRBJ2-7, with 14 positions matching TRBD2. There are 17 residues in the CDR3. Germline-derived CDR1 and CDR2 are SGHNT and YYREEE (reference sequence). Unmatched junction bases numbered 10, after V lost 4 bases and J lost 4 bases. The CDR3 here is CASSNRLAGGRGYEQYV. DNA of the CDR3: TGTGCCAGCAGCAACCGACTAGCGGGGGGGCGGGGTTACGAGCAGTACGTC.

The chain is built from TRBV9 and TRBJ2-1; 7 positions match TRBD1. Germline V gene data show CDR1 as SGDLS and CDR2 as YYNGEE. The CDR3 spans 13 residues. V lost 8 bases and J lost 4; bases outside the gene matches: 6. CDR3 in amino acids: CASSGQSYNEQFF. CDR3 sequence (DNA): TGTGCCAGTTCGGGACAGAGTTACAATGAGCAGTTCTTC.

V and J are TRBV3-1 (or the pseudogene TRBV3-2) and TRBJ1-1; D not resolved. The CDR3 totals 15 residues. CDR1 and CDR2 from the germline V gene are LGHDT and YNNKEL (reference sequence). Trimming took 3 bases from V and 1 from J, leaving 12 bases between them. The CDR3 sequence: CASSQLSLGNTEAFF. The DNA of the CDR3 is TGTGCCAGCAGCCAGCTCTCCCTCGGGAACACTGAAGCTTTCTTT.

This rearrangement joins TRBV18 to TRBJ1-1, with D hard to call. Germline CDR1 and CDR2: KGHSH and LQKENI. The CDR3 length is 15 residues. With 3 bases removed from V and 3 bases from J, the gap between germline ends came to 14 bases. CDR3 bases: TGTGCCAGCTCACCGGTAGGATCTGCGGACACTGAAGCTTTCTTT. Translated, it gives CASSPVGSADTEAFF.

The gene calls are TRBV7-8 and TRBJ2-7; TRBD1 aligns across 7 bases. Germline V lookup: CDR1 SGHVS, CDR2 FQNEAQ. The ends lost 2 bases at V and 7 bases at J; junction bases unmatched: 5. The CDR3 sequence is 13 residues long. The CDR3 loop reads CASSLKGAGEQYF. The CDR3 coding sequence is TGTGCCAGCAGCTTAAAGGGGGCGGGTGAGCAGTACTTC.

The chain joins TRBV18 to TRBJ2-1, with 7 bases matching TRBD1. There are 15 residues in the CDR3. The V segment lost 2 bases and the J segment 6 bases; nucleotides outside the gene matches: 7. CDR1 KGHSH and CDR2 LQKENI come from the germline V gene. The CDR3 is CASSPRGQGSNEQFF. CDR3 sequence (DNA): TGTGCCAGCTCACCAAGGGGGCAGGGTAGCAATGAGCAGTTCTTC.

V usage is TRBV10-1 and J usage is TRBJ2-3, with TRBD2 matching 7 bases. The CDR3 is 18 residues long. CDR1 is WNHNN, CDR2 SYGVQD, per germline (reference sequence). V shed 3 bases, J shed 0 bases, and the junction held 12 bases outside the gene matches. The CDR3 region has the DNA TGCGCCAGCAGTGAAATAGGACTAGTCGCAACTAGCACAGATACGCAGTATTTT. Its translation: CASSEIGLVATSTDTQYF.